Below are 18 T cell receptor beta chains sequenced from a single sample in a study of regulatory T cells in long-lasting Graves disease. Arm-PCR of CDR3 regions and iRepertoire HTBI primers were the basis on which TCR beta libraries were built. A single record per CDR3 protein comes from TCRdb applying MiXCR to the multiplex PCR reads. The repertoire includes 300,000 to 500,000 distinct CDR3 sequences, 20% of them detected once, and roughly 20% sits in the top ten. Time point given: persistent/refractory GD, antithyroid drugs over 5 years with positive TRAb. After RNA was extracted from PBMCs, the TCR library was made from it. Specimen: peripheral blood mononuclear cells (PBMCs), collected when the disease was refractory, from a patient treated with antithyroid drugs. The receptors were sampled from a female donor with Graves disease.

The rearrangement links TRBV6-1 to TRBJ2-2, with 9 positions matching TRBD1. V shed 5 bases and J 2 bases; nucleotides not matched to a gene: 9. Germline CDR1 and CDR2: MNHNS and SASEGT. CDR3 length: 17 residues. The CDR3 nucleotides are TGTGCCAGCAGTACATATCCGGGACAGGGAAACACCGGGGAGCTGTTTTTT. Protein: CASSTYPGQGNTGELFF.

The chain combines TRBV9 with TRBJ1-1; maybe TRBD1 (5 bases). The CDR3 contains 15 residues. Germline CDR1 and CDR2: SGDLS and YYNGEE. The V end was cut by 4 bases, the J end by 2 bases, with 15 bases between. CDR3 in amino acids: CASSLLRDGNTEAFF. CDR3 nucleotide sequence: TGTGCCAGCAGCCTCCTGAGGGACGGCAACACTGAAGCTTTCTTT.

This clonotype has more than one count but fewer than ten. This chain links TRBV12-3 or TRBV12-4 with TRBJ1-1, with no clear D. Trimming took off 7 bases at V and 11 bases at J, with 17 bases between the two ends. The CDR3 is 12 residues long. The CDR3: CASIRGESRAFF. The CDR3 DNA reads as TGTGCCAGCATTCGAGGAGAGTCTCGGGCTTTCTTT.

CDR3 amino acids: CASSYSAGGADTQYF. Here the CDR3 DNA reads TGTGCCAGCAGTTACTCGGCGGGAGGAGCAGATACGCAGTATTTT. This rearrangement joins TRBV6-6 to TRBJ2-3, with 8 nucleotides matching TRBD2. From germline, CDR1 is MNHNY and CDR2 SVGAGI (reference sequence). The CDR3 spans 15 residues. V shed 0 bases and J 4 bases; nucleotides not matched to a gene: 3.

By sample share, this clonotype is medium-sized (0.01 to 0.1%). The chain uses TRBV7-2 and TRBJ2-5, with 9 positions matching TRBD2. Germline CDR1 reads SGHTA; CDR2 reads FQGNSA. With 5 bases clipped from V and 5 bases from J, the junction kept 12 bases outside the gene matches. The CDR3 is made up of 16 amino acids. CDR3 nucleotides: TGTGCCAGCAGCATCAGTGGTAGCGGGAGAATGGAGACCCAGTACTTC. Protein: CASSISGSGRMETQYF.

CDR3 sequence: CASSMQGLAKNIQYF. The CDR3, as DNA: TGTGCCAGTAGTATGCAAGGCCTAGCCAAAAACATTCAGTACTTC. The chain recombines TRBV19 with TRBJ2-4; D unclear. The CDR3 is 15 amino acids. Germline V CDR1 and CDR2: LNHDA, SQIVND (reference sequence). Between the trimmed V and J ends, which lost 3 bases and 0 bases, there was a span of 9 bases.

The table lists this clonotype with many counts. The chain joins TRBV7-2 to TRBJ2-2; D not resolved. The CDR3 loop spans 15 amino acids. Trimming took 5 bases from V and 1 from J, leaving 11 bases between them. Per the germline V gene, CDR1 is SGHTA and CDR2 is FQGNSA. The CDR3 DNA follows: TGTGCCAGCAGCCGAAGGGTAGGGAACACCGGGGAGCTGTTTTTT. This sequence encodes CASSRRVGNTGELFF.

The V call is TRBV28, the J call TRBJ2-7, with TRBD1 matching over 10 bases. With V trimmed by 5 bases and J by 0 bases, 4 bases remained unmatched. The germline CDR1 and CDR2 sequences are MDHEN and SYDVKM. This CDR3 is 15 amino acids long. CDR3: CASSGGTGASYEQYF. As DNA, the CDR3 is TGTGCCAGCAGTGGGGGGACAGGGGCCTCCTACGAGCAGTACTTC.

In this sample, this clonotype turned up a few times. J is TRBJ1-3 and V is TRBV28; no clear D gene. The V gene's germline CDR1 is MDHEN and CDR2 SYDVKM. The V end was cut by 2 bases, the J end by 4 bases, with 9 bases between. The CDR3 sequence is 14 residues long. CDR3 sequence (DNA): TGTGCCAGCAGTTTAGAGCCGGGGGGAAACACCATATATTTT. Amino acids: CASSLEPGGNTIYF.

This chain connects TRBV29-1 to TRBJ2-2; D perhaps matches TRBD2 (5 bases). Trimming cost V 7 bases and J 9 bases, with 15 bases left between them. The CDR3 length is 12 residues. Germline V CDR1 and CDR2: SQVTM, ANQGSEA. CDR3 DNA: TGCAGCGGAATGTCGGGGAAGTGGGAGCTGTTTTTT. Amino acid sequence: CSGMSGKWELFF.

The chain has TRBV5-4 and TRBJ1-1; D unclear. The length of the CDR3 is 13 residues. In germline, CDR1 is SGHNT, CDR2 YYREEE (reference sequence). V was cut by 1 base and J by 4 bases, with 8 bases left in between. The CDR3 loop is CASSLTESTEAFF. The CDR3 DNA reads TGTGCCAGCAGCTTGACGGAGTCCACTGAAGCTTTCTTT.

This clonotype was picked up a small number of times. This chain uses TRBV6-2 or TRBV6-3 with TRBJ1-3, with TRBD1 as a possible D gene (5 bases). The germline V gene has CDR1 MNHEY and CDR2 SVGEGT. This CDR3 has 16 amino acids. V lost 4 bases to trimming and J lost 0 bases, with 13 bases between them. The CDR3 protein is CASSFLTVISGNTIYF. The CDR3 DNA reads TGTGCCAGCAGTTTCCTGACAGTCATCTCTGGAAACACCATATATTTT.

Ten or more counts support this clonotype. V gene TRBV12-3 or TRBV12-4 combines with J gene TRBJ1-2; D is uncertain. The CDR3 runs 12 residues. V was clipped by 3 bases and J by 8 bases, with 10 bases between them. The CDR3 protein is CASSFTAGGYTF. CDR3 in DNA: TGTGCCAGCAGTTTTACTGCTGGGGGCTACACCTTC.

The rearrangement uses TRBV20-1 and TRBJ1-1, with D hard to call. Germline V gene data show CDR1 as DFQATT and CDR2 as SNEGSKA (reference sequence). The CDR3 consists of 15 residues. V lost 4 bases to trimming and J lost 1 base, with 16 bases between them. The CDR3 DNA reads TGCAGTGCTAAGCCCAACCCGGCCAAGAACACTGAAGCTTTCTTT. Its protein product is CSAKPNPAKNTEAFF.

In its sample, this clonotype was seen many times. This chain joins TRBV7-2 and TRBJ1-1; 9 nucleotides agree with TRBD1. V lost 5 bases and J lost 1; bases outside the gene matches: 14. Germline V CDR1 and CDR2: SGHTA, FQGNSA. This CDR3 comprises 18 residues. CDR3 sequence reads: CASSDRPGQGRRNTEAFF. In nucleotides, the CDR3 is TGTGCCAGCAGCGACCGGCCGGGACAGGGACGGAGGAACACTGAAGCTTTCTTT. Combining the CDR3 with reference TRBV7-2 and TRBJ1-1 gives the whole variable domain GAGVSQSPSNKVTEKGKDVELRCDPISGHTALYWYRQSLGQGLEFLIYFQGNSAPDKSGLPSDRFSAERTGGSVSTLTIQRTQQEDSAVYLCASSDRPGQGRRNTEAFFGQGTRLTVV.

This clonotype was picked up many times. The chain recombines TRBV12-3 or TRBV12-4 with TRBJ1-2; 11 bases fit TRBD1. V lost 6 bases, J lost 4 bases, and 7 bases stayed unmatched. The CDR3 extends over 15 amino acids. CDR3 sequence reads: CASSLRDRGTYGYTF. The DNA of the CDR3 is TGTGCCAGCAGCCTCCGGGACAGGGGGACCTATGGCTACACCTTC.

This clonotype has only a few counts. The chain recombines TRBV20-1 with TRBJ1-1; D gene uncertain. Germline V gives CDR1 DFQATT, CDR2 SNEGSKA (reference sequence). With 3 bases removed from V and 1 base from J, the gap between germline ends came to 9 bases. The CDR3 has 13 residues. CDR3 residues: CSASVQPNTEAFF. The CDR3 DNA reads as TGCAGTGCTAGTGTACAGCCGAACACTGAAGCTTTCTTT.

There are a few counts of this clonotype. The CDR3 loop reads CASSAEGGFNEKLFF. CDR3 in DNA: TGTGCCAGTAGCGCTGAGGGAGGGTTTAATGAAAAACTGTTTTTT. This sequence joins TRBV19 and TRBJ1-4, with D uncertain. Deletions cut 6 bases from V and 4 bases from J, with 15 bases between. Germline V gene lookup returns CDR1 LNHDA and CDR2 SQIVND (reference sequence). CDR3 size: 15 residues.